These 5 T cell receptor beta chains came from one sample sequenced in a study of blood T cell repertoires in COVID-19. Sequencing used immunoSEQ multiplex PCR; TCRdb keeps in-frame clones, though not all of them. The data hold 55,000 to 75,000 clones, with 83% observed a single time. Sequencing used peripheral blood. These receptors were taken from a human donor in a cohort sampled during active COVID-19.

The chain is built from TRBV7-3 and TRBJ2-3, with 7 bases identical to TRBD1. The CDR3 runs to 13 residues. Germline lookup yields CDR1 SGHTA and CDR2 FQGTGA. The J segment lost 6 bases and the V segment lost 4 bases, leaving 4 bases of the junction unmatched. CDR3 residues: CASSSQGWDTQYF. CDR3 DNA sequence: TGTGCCAGCAGCTCACAGGGGTGGGATACGCAGTATTTT.

The chain uses TRBV7-9 and TRBJ1-6, with 8 bases matching TRBD1. Germline CDR1 and CDR2: SEHNR and FQNEAQ (reference sequence). CDR3 length equals 13 residues. With V trimmed by 3 bases and J by 11 bases, 3 bases remained unmatched. The CDR3: CASSLDRAAPLHF. The CDR3, as DNA: TGTGCCAGCAGCTTGGACAGGGCAGCACCCCTCCACTTT.

This chain links TRBV9 with TRBJ1-1; D may be TRBD1 (5 bases). From germline, CDR1 is SGDLS and CDR2 YYNGEE. V was clipped by 5 bases and J by 4 bases, with 15 bases between them. CDR3 length equals 14 residues. CDR3 in DNA: TGTGCCAGCAGTTTTGTCCGGGGGGGCACTGAAGCTTTCTTT. Translating gives CASSFVRGGTEAFF.

The chain couples TRBV6-6 to TRBJ1-1; D perhaps matches TRBD1 (6 bases). The germline CDR1 and CDR2 sequences are MNHNY and SVGAGI (reference sequence). The V end was cut by 11 bases, the J end by 10 bases, with 23 bases between. The CDR3 totals 13 residues. Here the CDR3 DNA reads TGTGCCTCTCGGAGACAGGTCCCTGGGGGAGCTTTCTTT. Translated: CASRRQVPGGAFF.

In nucleotides, the CDR3 is TGTGCCAGCAGCTTAGGCTTGGGCAGGGGGTCGGTGAACACTGAAGCTTTCTTT. Translating it yields CASSLGLGRGSVNTEAFF. The rearrangement uses TRBV7-8 and TRBJ1-1; 7 bases line up with TRBD1. Per the germline V gene, CDR1 is SGHVS and CDR2 is FQNEAQ. The CDR3 is 18 amino acids. The J segment lost 0 bases and the V segment lost 1 base, leaving 11 bases of the junction unmatched.